Below, one T cell receptor beta chain is given with its context. The antigen it binds to is not known. Base qualities were left out, and no much larger clone turns up one base away. The record originates from a study of response to subunit inactivated influenza vaccine (dated by TCRdb to about 2018). About the full investigation: The study used deep quantitative T cell receptor repertoire profiling to track responses to a trivalent subunit inactivated influenza vaccine. Study-wide conclusions, independent of this receptor: According to the authors, only a limited number of new T cells may be recruited by each seasonal influenza vaccination.

Unmatched junction bases come to 10, with V trimmed by 6 bases and J by 5 bases. The germline V gene (reference sequence) supplies CDR1 DFQATT and CDR2 SNEGSKA. Including cysteine and phenylalanine, the CDR3 has 14 amino acids. Just the 42-base CDR3 DNA is kept, in frame starting at base 1. Receptor amplification or capture employed RT-PCR. Instrument on record: Illumina HiSeq 2500. Starting from the raw public reads, TCRdb applied fastp trimming at Q25, assembled clones with MiXCR and retained in-frame beta chains. Merged by CDR3 protein, the rows form single entries marked with the most common genes and DNA. For this sample there are hundreds of thousands of distinct CDR3 sequences; roughly 25% appear just once. The top ten clones comprise around 1.8% of the sample.

The receptor chain draws on TRBV20-1 and TRBJ2-7, with 10 middle bases fitting TRBD1. This sample comprised CD4+ T cells sorted from PBMCs, obtained 4 to 6 days after vaccination. The TCR originated in a man aged 45-60 years who received an inactivated influenza vaccine. Donor details come from another sample of the same person, matched by shared clones. The nucleotide sequence is given as TGCAGTGCACTCCGGAGGGACAGGGGAGACGAGCAGTACTTC. Its amino acids are CSALRRDRGDEQYF.